The TCR beta chain under discussion was sequenced for a study of T cell responses to AZD1222 COVID-19 vaccine. General study points: Repertoire sampling was restricted to post-peak T cell response timepoints.

Only in-frame clones appear in the TCRdb table, and some are missing; sequencing was by immunoSEQ multiplex PCR. The profile shows some 79,000 clones, around 82% of them singletons. Turning to this clone: Its matching antigen is unknown.

Both about-4-week and about-12-week second-dose recipients were combined. Sequencing used peripheral blood, obtained 28 days after the second AZD1222 dose. The receptor's source is an adult who received the AZD1222 COVID-19 vaccine.

The CDR3 DNA is TGTGCCAGCAGTCTAAATCAGGCAACGAACACCGGGGAGCTGTTTTTT. Translated: CASSLNQATNTGELFF. The chain combines TRBV11-1 with TRBJ2-2; D remains unclear. Germline values: CDR1 SGHAT, CDR2 FQDESV (reference sequence). V was cut by 6 bases and J by 0 bases, with 14 bases left in between. The CDR3 is 16 residues long.